Listed below are T cell receptor beta chains from one sample, sequenced in a study of beta chain features in type 1 diabetes. Sequencing was performed with immunoSEQ multiplex PCR; in TCRdb, only in-frame clones are kept and a portion is missing. The repertoire consists of around 290,000 clones, with approximately 8.1% occurring once and the leading ten covering roughly 0.94%. Sequences were obtained from central memory CD4+ T cells from blood. The receptors were gathered from a woman between 18 and 30 years old in good health. Each CDR3 is given with its conserved first and last residue. The order of the fields is CDR3 DNA, CDR3 protein, clone size, D gene, V gene, J gene. A D gene is named only where the DNA matches it firmly. Expanded clones are given a class, and other clones once, few, many or no size at all.

TGTGCCAGCTCACCGGTGGGACAGGCGTACCAAGAGACCCAGTACTTC,CASSPVGQAYQETQYF,few,TRBD1,TRBV18,TRBJ2-5
TGTGCCAGCAGACCGGGACAGGGGAATTCTGGGGCCAACGTCCTGACTTTC,CASRPGQGNSGANVLTF,.,TRBD1,TRBV27,TRBJ2-6
TGCGCCAGCAGTAGCTTGGGTACCCTTTTGAACAATGAGCAGTTCTTC,CASSSLGTLLNNEQFF,few,.,TRBV5-1,TRBJ2-1
TGTGCCAGCAGCGACCGACTAGCGGGAGAACACAATGAGCAGTTCTTC,CASSDRLAGEHNEQFF,many,TRBD2,TRBV7-9,TRBJ2-1
TGTGCCAGTAGTAGGAGAAATAAGGGGAACACTGAAGCTTTCTTT,CASSRRNKGNTEAFF,.,.,TRBV19,TRBJ1-1
TGTGCCAGCAGTCTACAGGGGGCCGTCAATGAGCAGTTCTTC,CASSLQGAVNEQFF,few,TRBD1,TRBV27,TRBJ2-1
TGTGCCAGCAGTTTAAAGAATCAGCCCCAGCATTTT,CASSLKNQPQHF,few,.,TRBV28,TRBJ1-5
TGTGCCTGGAGTGTAGTCCAAAAGGGGTCGGCTTTCTTT,CAWSVVQKGSAFF,few,.,TRBV30,TRBJ1-1
TGTGCCAGCAGCACTTGGGGGCGAGAGTTAAACACTGAAGCTTTCTTT,CASSTWGRELNTEAFF,.,.,TRBV5-6,TRBJ1-1
TGTGCCTGGACCAGGGGGCGCTGGGAGTATGGCTACACCTTC,CAWTRGRWEYGYTF,.,TRBD1,TRBV30,TRBJ1-2
TGTGCCATCAGAAACCAACAGGGTGATCAGCCCCAGCATTTT,CAIRNQQGDQPQHF,.,.,TRBV10-3,TRBJ1-5
TGCAGCGTTGATCTGTACACCGGGGAGCTGTTTTTT,CSVDLYTGELFF,few,.,TRBV29-1,TRBJ2-2
TGTGCCAGCAGCTCCTCGGGGGCCGGGCAGCCCCAGCATTTT,CASSSSGAGQPQHF,.,.,TRBV7-9,TRBJ1-5
TGTGCCAGCAGCCCTAATTATAGCGAGCAGTACTTC,CASSPNYSEQYF,.,.,TRBV9,TRBJ2-7